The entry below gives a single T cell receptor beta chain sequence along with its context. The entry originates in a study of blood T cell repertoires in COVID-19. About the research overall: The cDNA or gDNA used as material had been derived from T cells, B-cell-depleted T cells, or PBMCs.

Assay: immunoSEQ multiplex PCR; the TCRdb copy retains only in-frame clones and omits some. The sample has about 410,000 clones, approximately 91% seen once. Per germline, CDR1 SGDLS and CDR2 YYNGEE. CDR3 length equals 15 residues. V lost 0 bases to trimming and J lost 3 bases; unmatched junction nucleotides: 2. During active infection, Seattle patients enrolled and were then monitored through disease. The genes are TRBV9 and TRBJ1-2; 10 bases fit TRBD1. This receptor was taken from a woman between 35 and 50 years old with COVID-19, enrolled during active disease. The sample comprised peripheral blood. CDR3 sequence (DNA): TGTGCCAGCAGCGTAGGGGACAGGGGCCACTATGGCTACACCTTC. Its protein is CASSVGDRGHYGYTF. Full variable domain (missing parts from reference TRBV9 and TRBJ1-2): DSGVTQTPKHLITATGQRVTLRCSPRSGDLSVYWYQQSLDQGLQFLIQYYNGEERAKGNILERFSAQQFPDLHSELNLSSLELGDSALYFCASSVGDRGHYGYTFGSGTRLTVV.